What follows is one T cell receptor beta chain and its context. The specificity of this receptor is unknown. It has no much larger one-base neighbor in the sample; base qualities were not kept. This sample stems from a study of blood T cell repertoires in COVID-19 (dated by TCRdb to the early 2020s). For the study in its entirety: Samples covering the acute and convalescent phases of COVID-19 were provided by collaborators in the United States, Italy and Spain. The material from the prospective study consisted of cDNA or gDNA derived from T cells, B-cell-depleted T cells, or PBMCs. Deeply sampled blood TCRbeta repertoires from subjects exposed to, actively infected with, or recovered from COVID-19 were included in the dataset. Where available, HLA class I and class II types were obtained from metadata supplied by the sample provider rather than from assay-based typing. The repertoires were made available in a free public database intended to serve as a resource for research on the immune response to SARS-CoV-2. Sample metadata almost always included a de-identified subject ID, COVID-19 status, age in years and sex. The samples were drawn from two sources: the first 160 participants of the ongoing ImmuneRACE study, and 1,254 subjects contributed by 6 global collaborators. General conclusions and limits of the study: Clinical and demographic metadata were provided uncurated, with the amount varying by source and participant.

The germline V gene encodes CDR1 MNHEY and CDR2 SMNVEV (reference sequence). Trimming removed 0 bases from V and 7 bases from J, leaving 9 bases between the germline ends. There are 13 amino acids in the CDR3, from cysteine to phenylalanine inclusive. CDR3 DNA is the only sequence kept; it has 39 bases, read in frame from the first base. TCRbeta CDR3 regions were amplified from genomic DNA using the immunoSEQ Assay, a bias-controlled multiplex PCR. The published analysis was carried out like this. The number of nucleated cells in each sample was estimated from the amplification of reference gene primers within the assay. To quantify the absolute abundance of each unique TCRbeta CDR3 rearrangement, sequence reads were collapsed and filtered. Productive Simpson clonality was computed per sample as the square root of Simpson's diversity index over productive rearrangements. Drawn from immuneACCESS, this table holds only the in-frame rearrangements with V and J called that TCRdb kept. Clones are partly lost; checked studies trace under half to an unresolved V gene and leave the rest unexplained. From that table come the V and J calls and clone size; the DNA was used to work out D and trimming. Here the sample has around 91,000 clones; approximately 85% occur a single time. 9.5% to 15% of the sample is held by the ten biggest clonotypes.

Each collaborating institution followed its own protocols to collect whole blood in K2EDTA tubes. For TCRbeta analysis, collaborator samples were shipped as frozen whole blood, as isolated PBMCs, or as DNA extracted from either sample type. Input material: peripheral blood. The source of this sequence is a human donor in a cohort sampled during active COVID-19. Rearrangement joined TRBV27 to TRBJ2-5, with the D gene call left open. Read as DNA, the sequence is TGTGCCAGCAGTTTATCGCTTCCCGGGACCCAGTACTTC. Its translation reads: CASSLSLPGTQYF.